Each of the 8 T cell receptor beta chains below was sequenced from the same sample in a study of T cell responses to AZD1222 COVID-19 vaccine. TCRdb's table, derived via immunoSEQ multiplex PCR, lists solely in-frame clones and lacks some. This sample carries approximately 110,000 clones, approximately 88% of them seen once, and the ten largest clones take more than 4%. Sequenced here: peripheral blood, sampled on day 0 of AZD1222 vaccination. These receptors originate from an adult in good health.

The chain links TRBV30 to TRBJ1-1; D is ambiguous. Germline loops: CDR1 GTSNPN, CDR2 SVGIG (reference sequence). V was trimmed by 3 bases and J by 4 bases, leaving 12 bases between them. The CDR3 has 13 amino acids. The CDR3 DNA is TGTGCCTGGAGAGGGCAGCCACTCACTGAAGCTTTCTTT. Translating gives CAWRGQPLTEAFF. The whole variable domain, filled in from reference TRBV30 and TRBJ1-1, reads SQTIHQWPATLVQPVGSPLSLECTVEGTSNPNLYWYRQAAGRGLQLLFYSVGIGQISSEVPQNLSASRPQDRQFILSSKKLLLSDSGFYLCAWRGQPLTEAFFGQGTRLTVV.

The chain links TRBV6-2 or TRBV6-3 to TRBJ2-7; D remains unclear. The CDR3 extends over 11 amino acids. V lost 4 bases and J 0 bases, leaving 1 base between the germline ends. Germline V gives CDR1 MNHEY, CDR2 SVGEGT. The CDR3 DNA reads TGTGCCAGCAGTTTCTCCTACGAGCAGTACTTC. Amino acids: CASSFSYEQYF.

This clone was counted once. J is TRBJ1-1 and V is TRBV11-2; no firm D call. The V end was cut by 3 bases, the J end by 4 bases, with 9 bases between. The length of the CDR3 is 13 residues. The V gene's germline CDR1 is SGHAT and CDR2 FQNNGV. CDR3 nucleotides: TGTGCCAGCAGCTTGATAGCGAGCACTGAAGCTTTCTTT. Residues: CASSLIASTEAFF. The full variable domain, completed using reference TRBV11-2 and TRBJ1-1, is EAGVAQSPRYKIIEKRQSVAFWCNPISGHATLYWYQQILGQGPKLLIQFQNNGVVDDSQLPKDRFSAERLKGVDSTLKIQPAKLEDSAVYLCASSLIASTEAFFGQGTRLTVV.

The gene calls are TRBV5-6 and TRBJ1-2; 10 nucleotides line up with TRBD1. From germline, CDR1 is SGHDT and CDR2 YYEEEE. The CDR3 spans 13 residues. The V segment lost 5 bases and the J segment 4 bases; nucleotides outside the gene matches: 2. For the CDR3, the DNA is TGTGCCAGCAGGGGACAGGGGATCTATGGCTACACCTTC. Translating it yields CASRGQGIYGYTF. The whole variable domain, remainder taken from reference TRBV5-6 and TRBJ1-2, is DAGVTQSPTHLIKTRGQQVTLRCSPKSGHDTVSWYQQALGQGPQFIFQYYEEEERQRGNFPDRFSGHQFPNYSSELNVNALLLGDSALYLCASRGQGIYGYTFGSGTRLTVV.

The chain employs TRBV2 and TRBJ2-7; D uncertain. The V and J ends lost 6 bases and 4 bases respectively, with 10 bases between them. The CDR3 extends over 12 amino acids. Germline CDR1 SNHLY, CDR2 FYNNEI. Here the CDR3 reads CASSDLAYEQYF. The CDR3 nucleotides read TGTGCCAGCAGCGATCTGGCATACGAGCAGTACTTC.

J is TRBJ2-5 and V is TRBV5-1, with TRBD1 as a possible D gene (6 bases). Germline assignment: CDR1 SGHRS and CDR2 YFSETQ. Trimming took off 7 bases at V and 5 bases at J, with 21 bases between the two ends. The CDR3 has 15 residues. In DNA form, the CDR3 reads TGCGCCAGCGCTAGGGACACCCAGCCCCGGGAGACCCAGTACTTC. It codes for CASARDTQPRETQYF.

This chain links TRBV19 with TRBJ2-7; the D is unclear. The V gene lost 0 bases and the J gene lost 3 bases, with 9 bases spanning the gap. The CDR3 has 14 residues. Germline CDR1 LNHDA, CDR2 SQIVND (reference sequence). DNA of the CDR3: TGTGCCAGTAGTATAGAAGTTCAGAACTACGAGCAGTACTTC. Protein product: CASSIEVQNYEQYF.

The V call is TRBV24-1, the J call TRBJ1-2; 8 bases are a match to TRBD1. With V trimmed by 7 bases and J by 4 bases, 10 bases remained unmatched. The germline CDR1 and CDR2 sequences are KGHDR and SFDVKD. There are 15 residues in the CDR3. This chain's CDR3 is CATRAGTGESYGYTF. The CDR3 region has the DNA TGTGCCACCAGAGCCGGGACAGGAGAATCCTATGGCTACACCTTC.